This T cell receptor beta chain was identified in a study of blood T cell repertoires in COVID-19. At the level of the study: Samples representing acute and convalescent COVID-19 were sourced from the United States, Italy and Spain. The cDNA or gDNA used as material had been derived from T cells, B-cell-depleted T cells, or PBMCs.

The germline V and J ends were trimmed by 2 bases and 4 bases, with 5 bases remaining between them. CDR3 length: 12 residues. Per the germline V gene, CDR1 is MDHEN and CDR2 is SYDVKM. As handled by the study authors: The authors estimated nucleated cell counts from reference gene primer amplification. The method was immunoSEQ multiplex PCR; TCRdb's version includes in-frame clones alone and lacks a portion of them. That table is the source of V, J and clone size, and D and trimming were worked out from the DNA. The table shows fewer than 250,000 clones, with roughly 80% occurring only once. The clonotype comes from a woman between 25 and 40 years old who had recovered from COVID-19. Sequences were obtained from PBMCs or T cells enriched from blood (not recorded which). J is TRBJ1-2 and V is TRBV28; D is unclear. CDR3 bases: TGTGCCAGCAGTTTAAAACTCTATGGCTACACCTTC. Residues: CASSLKLYGYTF.